These T cell receptor beta chains were read from a single sample in a study of vaccination effects on CD4 cells after COVID-19. For these TCRs, the target antigens are not known. Sequencing was performed with immunoSEQ multiplex PCR; in TCRdb, only in-frame clones are kept and a portion is missing. The sample contains tens of thousands of clones, roughly four fifths of which appear only once. This sample comprised CD4+ T cells from PBMCs cultured with HCoV-NL63 spike peptides, obtained before COVID-19 vaccination. All receptors derive from a human donor who received a COVID-19 vaccine. The CDR3 runs from the conserved cysteine through the conserved F or W. Clone size is not always given. Where it is, it says once, few, many or a class for expanded clones.

V gene	clone size	J gene	CDR3 protein
TRBV7-2	-	TRBJ1-3	CASSYRAGNTIYF
TRBV19	-	TRBJ1-1	CASTPRGQGEVVNTEAFF
TRBV7-2	once	TRBJ1-2	CASSLPGQGNYGYTF
TRBV5-6	-	TRBJ2-2	CASSRFTGELFF
TRBV30	-	TRBJ1-2	CAWSRLVPGNGYTF
TRBV6-5	-	TRBJ1-2	CASRPTGNYGYTF
TRBV7-9	-	TRBJ2-7	CASSVGQGAPYEQYF
TRBV7-2	-	TRBJ2-3	CASRAGLTQYF
TRBV10-3	few	TRBJ1-2	CAISETGQGYGYTF
TRBV6-5	-	TRBJ2-4	CASSYTLRTSKNIQYF
TRBV6-5	-	TRBJ1-2	CASGYRDYGYTF
TRBV18	-	TRBJ2-1	CASSLGTGGHEQFF
TRBV19	-	TRBJ2-1	CASRGGYSYNEQFF
TRBV11-2	-	TRBJ2-7	CASSLAITYEQYF
TRBV7-3	-	TRBJ2-5	CASSLAGAGQETQYF
TRBV30	-	TRBJ2-7	CAWSAGTGYEQYF
TRBV30	-	TRBJ1-3	CAWAGPGTSGNTIYF
TRBV7-9	few	TRBJ1-2	CASSLEGLRDGYTF
TRBV28	-	TRBJ2-7	CASSPSSPPLYEQYF
TRBV19	once	TRBJ2-5	CASSIGVVGTQETQYF
TRBV10-3	-	TRBJ1-1	CAISPGQGGTEAFF
TRBV3-1/TRBV3-2	few	TRBJ2-3	CASSQATDTQYF
TRBV7-2	few	TRBJ1-5	CASSQDRNNQPQHF
TRBV5-1	-	TRBJ2-2	CASSPQGGLGNTGELFF
TRBV6-1	few	TRBJ1-6	CASSEDRRAPLHF
TRBV3-1/TRBV3-2	-	TRBJ1-1	CASSQWRGVGTEAFF
TRBV5-4	-	TRBJ2-2	CASSLDWFNTGELFF
TRBV3-1/TRBV3-2	once	TRBJ2-7	CASSQGRVYEQYF
TRBV10-3	-	TRBJ1-6	CAISERGTDNSPLHF
TRBV24-1	-	TRBJ2-5	CATSEPAGSGRSQETQYF
TRBV6-5	-	TRBJ2-5	CASSAGPGGKTQYF
TRBV5-1	-	TRBJ2-1	CASSYDRLGVSYNEQFF
TRBV13	few	TRBJ1-4	CASSLYATNEKLFF
TRBV10-3	-	TRBJ1-2	CAISGRGDGYTF
TRBV7-2	-	TRBJ2-3	CASSLIGLAGARTDTQYF
TRBV30	-	TRBJ1-3	CAWSEGIGNTIYF
TRBV6-5	-	TRBJ2-1	CASGSGPYDNEQFF
TRBV2	-	TRBJ1-2	CASSEGNRGHGYTF
TRBV11-2	-	TRBJ1-2	CASSLAGRKYGYTF
TRBV7-9	-	TRBJ2-5	CASTNIGTSGYQETQYF
TRBV9	-	TRBJ1-1	CASSVDPGMNTEAFF
TRBV18	medium-sized	TRBJ1-4	CASSPDINEKLFF
TRBV5-5	-	TRBJ1-2	CASNKGGSAAGYTF
TRBV20-1	-	TRBJ2-5	CSARDTETQYF
TRBV6-5	once	TRBJ1-2	CASSSNMGYGYTF
TRBV25-1	-	TRBJ1-1	CASSDRYLDTEAFF
TRBV2	-	TRBJ1-1	CASSGDTGSGAFF
TRBV6-1	few	TRBJ1-1	CASSEIGIGRTEAFF
TRBV6-5	-	TRBJ1-5	CATDGIPGEGQPQHF
TRBV10-3	-	TRBJ1-1	CAINTGGTEAFF
TRBV3-1/TRBV3-2	few	TRBJ1-1	CASSQGGVNTEAFF
TRBV30	-	TRBJ2-5	CAWSVRRTSGGSETQYF
TRBV7-2	-	TRBJ1-3	CASSYRQGPFIYF
TRBV28	hyperexpanded	TRBJ1-2	CASSFRDYGYTF
TRBV6-2/TRBV6-3	few	TRBJ2-2	CASSRGQGKPGELFF
TRBV29-1	-	TRBJ1-1	CSVERDSIMNTEAFF
TRBV6-6	-	TRBJ2-2	CASRTSGGTGELFF